Given below is one TCR beta chain in context. This sample was included in a study of cytomegalovirus exposure and HLA in healthy donors. Vbeta (60) and Jbeta (13) primers were used in the PCR. As handled by the study authors: The authors later counted 75 million to 90 million unique TCR beta chains, some 10 million of them shared. Sequenced by immunoSEQ multiplex PCR; TCRdb stores in-frame clones only, minus some. V and J calls and clone size are those listed in that table; D and trimming were worked out from the DNA. The sample shows about 180,000 clones, around 76% of them seen only once. Germline CDR1 reads SGHDT; CDR2 reads YYEEEE. V lost 0 bases and J 2 bases, leaving 8 bases between the germline ends. This CDR3 spans 14 amino acids.

Sample: PBMCs. The chain has TRBV5-6 and TRBJ1-2; no definite D call. The origin of this receptor is a woman aged 30 to 39 in good health and CMV-seropositive. Written as DNA, the CDR3 is TGTGCCAGCAGCTTGGTGGCCAGGAACTATGGCTACACCTTC. It is translated as CASSLVARNYGYTF.